These T cell receptor beta chains were read from a single sample in a study of T cells in Graves' hyperthyroidism and ophthalmopathy. TCRdb re-analysed the multiplex PCR reads in MiXCR, keeping a single row per CDR3 protein. The sample lists about 580,000 distinct CDR3 sequences, over 11% occurring once. Source material: blood. The receptor set was obtained from a woman in her twenties or thirties with Graves' hyperthyroidism that later progressed to Graves' ophthalmopathy. CDR3s include the opening cysteine and the closing phenylalanine or tryptophan. The order of the fields is J gene, clone size, D gene, V gene, CDR3 DNA, CDR3 protein. D genes are given only for firm matches. The size entry is marked missing in some rows and otherwise reads once, few, many or a size class.

TRBJ2-3 - - TRBV20-1 TGCAGTGCTAGAGAAGCACAGGGCACAGATACGCAGTATTTT CSAREAQGTDTQYF
TRBJ2-5 - TRBD1 TRBV30 TGTGCCTGGAGTGTCGGGACAGGGTATTCAGAGACCCAGTACTTC CAWSVGTGYSETQYF
TRBJ1-2 many TRBD1 TRBV28 TGTGCCAGCAGCCCTACTCGCATCGACAGGGAAGGCTACACCTTC CASSPTRIDREGYTF
TRBJ2-7 - TRBD1 TRBV2 TGTGCCAGCACCCTCGGACAGGCCCGCTACGAGCAGTACTTC CASTLGQARYEQYF
TRBJ2-7 many - TRBV7-9 TGTGCCAGCAGCTTAGCGGAACCCTACGAGCAGTACTTC CASSLAEPYEQYF
TRBJ2-1 few TRBD2 TRBV7-3 TGTGCCAGCAGCCAAAGGGAGGGATATCAGTTCTTC CASSQREGYQFF
TRBJ1-4 many TRBD1 TRBV20-1 TGCAGTGCTATTCCGGGACAGGGGAAGGAAAAACTGTTTTTT CSAIPGQGKEKLFF
TRBJ1-1 few - TRBV30 TGTGCCTCAGCTACTACGGGGTGGAACACTGAAGCTTTCTTT CASATTGWNTEAFF
TRBJ2-7 many - TRBV29-1 TGCAGCGTCTCGGACAGCCGCTACGAGCAGTACTTC CSVSDSRYEQYF
TRBJ1-2 many - TRBV27 TGTGCCAGCAGCCAGGGACCCTTGGCATCGGGCTACACCTTC CASSQGPLASGYTF
TRBJ1-6 many - TRBV3-1 TGTGCCAGCAGCCTGGATCATTCACCCCTCCACTTT CASSLDHSPLHF
TRBJ2-7 many TRBD1 TRBV27 TGTGCCAGCAGCAACCTTATCCCGGGACAGGAGGCCTTGGGGGTGTACGAGCAGTACTTC CASSNLIPGQEALGVYEQYF
TRBJ1-3 many - TRBV12-3/TRBV12-4 TGTGTCAGCAGCCAGACAGGTTCCTACTCTGGAAACACCATATATTTT CVSSQTGSYSGNTIYF
TRBJ1-1 many - TRBV12-3/TRBV12-4 TGTGCCAGCAGTTTAATGGCCGTCCCAATGAACACTGAAGCTTTCTTT CASSLMAVPMNTEAFF
TRBJ2-1 few - TRBV19 TGTGCCAGTAGCGATCGAGGGATCTACAATGAGCAGTTCTTC CASSDRGIYNEQFF
TRBJ1-5 few - TRBV28 TGTGCCAGCAGGGTGACAGACCACAATCAGCCCCAGCATTTT CASRVTDHNQPQHF
TRBJ2-4 - TRBD2 TRBV4-1 TGCGCCAGCAGCCAGGGACTAGCGGGTGGGACTGCCAAAAACATTCAGTACTTC CASSQGLAGGTAKNIQYF
TRBJ1-1 many TRBD1 TRBV20-1 TGCAGTGCAGAGGGGGACAGGGGCACTGAAGCTTTCTTT CSAEGDRGTEAFF
TRBJ2-2 - TRBD2 TRBV20-1 TGCAGTGCTAGAGTTACCGGGACTAGCGGCACCGGGGAGCCGTTTTTT CSARVTGTSGTGEPFF